A selection of T cell receptor beta chains follows, all from one sample in a study of T cells in narcolepsy. Generated by immunoSEQ multiplex PCR, the TCRdb table keeps only in-frame clones and is missing some. Of about 19,000 clones listed, under 85% are singletons. Sequenced input: memory (CD45RA-) CD4+ T cells from blood. These receptors came from a human donor in good health. The CDR3 runs from the conserved cysteine through the conserved F or W. The order of the fields is CDR3 DNA, CDR3 protein, clone size, V gene, J gene, D gene. A D gene is named only where the DNA matches it firmly. Some rows have no size entry. The others give once, few or many, or a class for an expanded clone.

TGTGCCAGCAGCTTTAGCGGGGGTTACTACAATGAGCAGTTCTTC,CASSFSGGYYNEQFF,-,TRBV7-9,TRBJ2-1,TRBD2
TGTGCCAGCAGACCCTTCGACAGGGGGCGCTATGGCTACACCTTC,CASRPFDRGRYGYTF,-,TRBV28,TRBJ1-2,TRBD1
TGTGCCGTCAGGGGTATCGCGGCTGCTTTCTTT,CAVRGIAAAFF,-,TRBV30,TRBJ1-1,-
TGTGCCAGTAGTCAGACTGTCGCGAACACCGGGGAGCTGTTTTTT,CASSQTVANTGELFF,once,TRBV19,TRBJ2-2,-
TGTGCCAGCACCAAGACAGGGTCCTTCAATCAGCCCCAGCATTTT,CASTKTGSFNQPQHF,-,TRBV6-6,TRBJ1-5,TRBD1
TGCGCCAGCAGCCAAGAAGGGTGGGGCGGGGAGCTGTTTTTT,CASSQEGWGGELFF,once,TRBV4-3,TRBJ2-2,-
TGCGCCAGCAGCTCCACTTTCTCGGCAGGGAAAGATACGCAGTATTTT,CASSSTFSAGKDTQYF,-,TRBV5-1,TRBJ2-3,-
TGTGCCAGCAGCTCGAACAATGAGCAGTTCTTC,CASSSNNEQFF,-,TRBV7-6,TRBJ2-1,-
TGTGCCAGCGGTGGGGGGTTAGCGGGAACCAAAAACATTCAGTACTTC,CASGGGLAGTKNIQYF,-,TRBV6-1,TRBJ2-4,TRBD2
TGTGCCAGCAGTTACGAGACGGGCACTGAAGCTTTCTTT,CASSYETGTEAFF,-,TRBV6-5,TRBJ1-1,-
TGTGCCAGTAGTTCTAGACTCGGGCGTCGAGGCATGGAGACCCAGTACTTC,CASSSRLGRRGMETQYF,-,TRBV19,TRBJ2-5,-
TGTGCCAGCAGCCCAGGGGGGGCCAAAAACATTCAGTACTTC,CASSPGGAKNIQYF,-,TRBV6-6,TRBJ2-4,-
TGTGCTAGCAGCCCGCGCTCCCTCCCAGGAGATGAGCAGTTCTTC,CASSPRSLPGDEQFF,-,TRBV7-7,TRBJ2-1,-
TGTGCCAGCAGCTTATGGTGGGGCCAAGAGACCCAGTACTTC,CASSLWWGQETQYF,once,TRBV5-6,TRBJ2-5,-
TGTGCCAGCAGCTTAGTTAGGACAGGGGGCCTCAACGAGCAGTACTTC,CASSLVRTGGLNEQYF,-,TRBV7-9,TRBJ2-7,TRBD1
TGTGCCAGCAGCTTAAAAGGGACAGGGACCTACGAGCAGTACTTC,CASSLKGTGTYEQYF,-,TRBV7-3,TRBJ2-7,TRBD1
TGTGCCAGCAGTTTGCCCAGTGGGATTTCCACCTTC,CASSLPSGISTF,-,TRBV28,TRBJ1-2,-
TGCGCCAGCAGCCAAGATTACCGCGGGAGGCTTAGCTCCTACAATGAGCAGTTCTTC,CASSQDYRGRLSSYNEQFF,-,TRBV4-3,TRBJ2-1,TRBD2
TGTGCCAGCAGCGAAGCGGGGGGATACAATGAGCAGTTCTTC,CASSEAGGYNEQFF,-,TRBV7-2,TRBJ2-1,TRBD2
TGCAGCGTCCCCGGGACAGGGTTCGGAGACATTCAGTACTTC,CSVPGTGFGDIQYF,-,TRBV29-1,TRBJ2-4,TRBD1
TGTGCCAGCAGTGAAGAACGGGAGACCCAGTACTTC,CASSEERETQYF,-,TRBV6-1,TRBJ2-5,-
TGTGCCAGCAGCTTGGGGCAGGGAGGGATTTCACCCCTCCACTTT,CASSLGQGGISPLHF,-,TRBV5-4,TRBJ1-6,-
TGCGCCAGCAGCTTGGCAGGTGGGGAGACCCAGTACTTC,CASSLAGGETQYF,few,TRBV5-1,TRBJ2-5,-
TGCAGCTCCCGGGACTCTTACAATGAGCAGTTCTTC,CSSRDSYNEQFF,-,TRBV29-1,TRBJ2-1,-
TGTGCCTGGAGTGTAGGCCAATACAATGAGCAGTTCTTC,CAWSVGQYNEQFF,-,TRBV30,TRBJ2-1,-
TGCGCCAGCAGCTCCGTAGGGTATCAATACGAGCAGTACTTC,CASSSVGYQYEQYF,-,TRBV5-1,TRBJ2-7,-
TGTGCCTGGAGTGCTAAGGCGGGAGAAAAACTGTTTTTT,CAWSAKAGEKLFF,-,TRBV30,TRBJ1-4,-
TGTGCCAGCAGCTTTGAGAACACCGGGGAGCTGTTTTTT,CASSFENTGELFF,-,TRBV7-9,TRBJ2-2,-